These 16 T cell receptor beta chains originate from one sample sequenced in a study of long-term antiretroviral therapy in people with HIV. Researchers report immunoSEQ v3.0 was run at survey level. TCRdb's table, derived via immunoSEQ multiplex PCR, lists solely in-frame clones and lacks some. The sample lists about 24,000 clones, roughly 78% occurring once. The sequences come from unsorted PBMCs, collected 1.2 years after starting antiretroviral therapy. The receptors shown here come from a woman between 40 and 55 years old with HIV.

V and J are TRBV5-4 and TRBJ2-5, with a weak D call TRBD2 (6 bases). V dropped 4 bases and J dropped 4 bases, with 11 bases sitting between them. The CDR3 runs 13 residues. Looked up from germline, CDR1 is SGHNT and CDR2 is YYREEE (reference sequence). CDR3 DNA sequence: TGTGCCAGCAGCGATGGAGGGTTAGAGACCCAGTACTTC. Translation: CASSDGGLETQYF.

The chain carries TRBV7-6 and TRBJ2-3, with D tentatively TRBD2 (5 bases). Per the germline V gene, CDR1 is SGHVS and CDR2 is FNYEAQ. Trimming shortened V by 5 bases and J by 4 bases, and 7 bases separated the two germline ends. The CDR3 has 12 amino acids. CDR3 in amino acids: CASSNSADTQYF. Written as DNA, the CDR3 is TGTGCCAGCAGCAATAGCGCAGATACGCAGTATTTT.

The chain is built from TRBV30 and TRBJ1-1; D is undetermined. V was shortened by 0 bases and J by 1 base, with 6 bases between the two germline ends. Looked up from germline, CDR1 is GTSNPN and CDR2 is SVGIG (reference sequence). This CDR3 spans 13 amino acids. The CDR3 nucleotides are TGTGCCTGGAGTGTACTGGGGAACACTGAAGCTTTCTTT. Translating gives CAWSVLGNTEAFF.

DNA for the CDR3: TGTGCCAGCAGCTTGGAGCGAGGTCCCTACAATGAGCAGTTCTTC. This sequence encodes CASSLERGPYNEQFF. This rearrangement joins TRBV7-9 to TRBJ2-1; D is undetermined. The CDR3 loop spans 15 amino acids. The germline V gene encodes CDR1 SEHNR and CDR2 FQNEAQ (reference sequence). V was trimmed by 3 bases and J by 2 bases, leaving 11 bases between them.

The table lists this clone with a few counts. The rearrangement joins TRBV7-2 to TRBJ2-1; tentative D call: TRBD2 (6 bases). The CDR3 totals 13 residues. V was pared by 3 bases and J by 6 bases, with 9 bases between. The germline CDR1 and CDR2 sequences are SGHTA and FQGNSA. CDR3 amino acids: CASSFRDSNEQFF. The CDR3 nucleotides read TGTGCCAGCAGCTTCCGGGACTCCAATGAGCAGTTCTTC.

The CDR3 DNA reads TGTGCCAGCAGTCTAAAGACAGGACCCTTTGGGGCCAACGTCCTGACTTTC. It yields the protein CASSLKTGPFGANVLTF. V and J are TRBV27 and TRBJ2-6; maybe TRBD1 (6 bases). CDR1 and CDR2 from the germline V gene are MNHEY and SMNVEV (reference sequence). V was clipped by 5 bases and J by 3 bases, with 17 bases between them. The CDR3 extends over 17 amino acids.

The rearrangement joins TRBV15 to TRBJ2-3; a weak D match, TRBD1 (6 bases). Trimming stripped 2 bases from V and 0 bases from J, with 12 bases between. This CDR3 contains 16 residues. Germline values: CDR1 LNHNV, CDR2 YYDKDF (reference sequence). CDR3 loop: CATSRSGQPSTDTQYF. In DNA form, the CDR3 reads TGTGCCACCAGCAGATCAGGACAGCCTAGCACAGATACGCAGTATTTT.

V usage is TRBV6-1 and J usage is TRBJ1-5, with 9 bases fitting TRBD1. V shed 3 bases and J 4 bases; nucleotides not matched to a gene: 4. From germline, CDR1 is MNHNS and CDR2 SASEGT. The CDR3 loop spans 15 amino acids. This CDR3 reads CASSDVTGGNQPQHF. The CDR3 DNA follows: TGTGCCAGCAGTGACGTGACAGGGGGTAATCAGCCCCAGCATTTT.

The chain carries TRBV7-2 and TRBJ1-1; D unclear. Germline V gene sequence: CDR1 SGHTA, CDR2 FQGNSA. V gave up 2 bases and J gave up 8 bases, with 12 bases separating them. CDR3 length: 13 residues. The CDR3 loop reads CASSLMVVREAFF. DNA of the CDR3: TGTGCCAGCAGCTTAATGGTTGTCAGAGAAGCTTTCTTT.

This sequence joins TRBV29-1 and TRBJ1-2; TRBD1 matches at 9 bases. The CDR3 contains 14 residues. The V gene end was trimmed by 8 bases and the J gene end by 6 bases; junction bases not matched to a gene: 13. Germline V gene lookup returns CDR1 SQVTM and CDR2 ANQGSEA. The CDR3, as DNA: TGCAGCCTCCCCCCGGGACAGGGAGGTGATGGCTACACCTTC. This codes for CSLPPGQGGDGYTF.

The chain links TRBV6-5 to TRBJ1-3; D perhaps matches TRBD1 (5 bases). Germline V gives CDR1 MNHEY, CDR2 SVGAGI. This CDR3 has 12 residues. Deletions cut 6 bases from V and 7 bases from J, with 10 bases between. CDR3 nucleotide sequence: TGTGCCAGCAGCCGGGGGGAGAACACCATATATTTT. It translates to CASSRGENTIYF.

The chain links TRBV30 to TRBJ1-3; TRBD1 might be the D (6 bases). Trimming pared 0 bases from V and 0 bases from J, leaving 15 bases between. CDR3 length equals 17 residues. Germline lookup yields CDR1 GTSNPN and CDR2 SVGIG (reference sequence). The CDR3 region is CAWSVSGAFNSGNTIYF. CDR3 DNA: TGTGCCTGGAGTGTATCGGGGGCCTTTAACTCTGGAAACACCATATATTTT.

The chain is built from TRBV5-4 and TRBJ2-2; 8 bases align to TRBD2. This CDR3 has 15 residues. The trim removed 4 bases at V and 6 bases at J, leaving 8 bases unmatched. Germline lookup yields CDR1 SGHNT and CDR2 YYREEE (reference sequence). The CDR3 DNA follows: TGTGCCAGCAGCCCACGAGGTAGCGGGGCCGGGGAGCTGTTTTTT. Its protein is CASSPRGSGAGELFF.

The J gene is TRBJ2-2, the V gene TRBV5-4; no clear D. The CDR3 covers 14 residues. Germline CDR1 and CDR2: SGHNT and YYREEE (reference sequence). V was pared by 2 bases and J by 4 bases, with 9 bases between. The CDR3 DNA sequence: TGTGCCAGCAGCTTTTCAGAGATCACCGGGGAGCTGTTTTTT. Translation gives CASSFSEITGELFF.

The chain uses TRBV5-4 and TRBJ2-6; no definite D call. The CDR3 contains 15 residues. With 5 bases removed from V and 4 bases from J, the gap between germline ends came to 13 bases. CDR1 is SGHNT and CDR2 is YYREEE in the germline V gene (reference sequence). For the CDR3, the DNA is TGTGCCAGCAGTGCCGCATCGGCGGGGGCCAACGTCCTGACTTTC. Amino acids: CASSAASAGANVLTF.

This clone came up once. This rearrangement joins TRBV27 to TRBJ2-3; D remains ambiguous. The ends were cut back, 3 bases at V and 4 bases at J, with 20 bases in the middle. The CDR3 totals 17 residues. Per the germline V gene, CDR1 is MNHEY and CDR2 is SMNVEV (reference sequence). CDR3 amino acids: CASSFLSSIGVADTQYF. In nucleotides, the CDR3 is TGTGCCAGCAGTTTTTTATCCTCTATCGGCGTCGCAGATACGCAGTATTTT.